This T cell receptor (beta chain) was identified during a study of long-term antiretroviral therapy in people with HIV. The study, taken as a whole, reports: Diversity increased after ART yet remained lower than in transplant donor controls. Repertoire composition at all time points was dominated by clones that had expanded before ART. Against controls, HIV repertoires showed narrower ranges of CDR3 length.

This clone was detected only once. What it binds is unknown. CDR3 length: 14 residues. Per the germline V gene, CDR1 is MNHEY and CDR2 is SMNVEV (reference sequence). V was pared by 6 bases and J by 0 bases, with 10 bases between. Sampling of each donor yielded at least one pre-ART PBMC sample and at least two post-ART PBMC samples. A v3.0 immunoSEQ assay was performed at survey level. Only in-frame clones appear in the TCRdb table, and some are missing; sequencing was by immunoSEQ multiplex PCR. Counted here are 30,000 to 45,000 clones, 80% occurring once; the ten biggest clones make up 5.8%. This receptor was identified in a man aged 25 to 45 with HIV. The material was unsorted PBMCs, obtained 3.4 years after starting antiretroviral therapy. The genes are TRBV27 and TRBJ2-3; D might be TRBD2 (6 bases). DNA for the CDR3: TGTGCCAGCAGGTCGAGCGGGAGCACAGATACGCAGTATTTT. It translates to CASRSSGSTDTQYF.